These 19 T cell receptor beta chains share one sample of origin, sequenced in a study of molecular identifiers for immune sequencing clone quantification. Using its own MiXCR run on the PCR reads, TCRdb lists one record per CDR3 protein. The data contain about 640,000 distinct CDR3 sequences, just under 20% of them singletons. Input material: naive CD8+ T cells from blood, with Jurkat cell RNA spiked in. Subset noted: FACS-sorted CD8+CD4-CCR7+CD45RA+ naive T cells. These receptors came from a human donor in good health. Some libraries in this study had Jurkat cell RNA spiked in.

This clonotype was picked up many times. CDR3 nucleotides: TGCGCCAGCAGCCAAGGGACAGGGAGCTCCTACGAGCAGTACTTC. It translates to CASSQGTGSSYEQYF. The V and J genes are TRBV4-3 and TRBJ2-7; 8 bases map to TRBD1. Trimming cost V 1 base and J 0 bases; bases outside gene matches: 2. Germline CDR1 is LGHNA and CDR2 is YSLEER. The CDR3 consists of 15 residues.

With regard to this clonotype: A much larger clone is a single base away; this may be a read error. J is TRBJ1-2 and V is TRBV6-5; D possibly corresponds to TRBD1 (6 bases). Germline V lookup: CDR1 MNHEY, CDR2 SVGAGI. CDR3 length: 14 amino acids. Trimming stripped 4 bases from V and 0 bases from J, with 9 bases between. The DNA for the CDR3 is TGTGCCAGCAGTTGCGCAGGGGCTAACTATGGCTACACCTTC. This encodes CASSCAGANYGYTF.

This clonotype was detected ten times or more. V usage is TRBV7-8 and J usage is TRBJ2-7; tentatively, D is TRBD2 (5 bases). This CDR3 contains 13 residues. Trimming shortened V by 5 bases and J by 3 bases, and 11 bases separated the two germline ends. Germline-derived CDR1 and CDR2 are SGHVS and FQNEAQ. CDR3 sequence reads: CASSLQEGYEQYF. The DNA for the CDR3 is TGTGCCAGCAGCCTCCAAGAGGGCTACGAGCAGTACTTC.

This clonotype was seen ten or more times. The V call is TRBV29-1, the J call TRBJ1-1; 8 bases align to TRBD1. Trimming removed 0 bases from V and 1 base from J; junction bases left unmatched: 13. CDR1 is SQVTM, CDR2 ANQGSEA, per germline. The CDR3 sequence is 18 residues long. DNA for the CDR3: TGCAGCGTTGAAGATAGGCCTCTGACAGGGGCAGGGAACACTGAAGCTTTCTTT. This sequence encodes CSVEDRPLTGAGNTEAFF. The entire variable domain, with the rest obtained from reference TRBV29-1 and TRBJ1-1, is as follows: SAVISQKPSRDICQRGTSLTIQCQVDSQVTMMFWYRQQPGQSLTLIATANQGSEATYESGFVIDKFPISRPNLTFSTLTVSNMSPEDSSIYLCSVEDRPLTGAGNTEAFFGQGTRLTVV.

In regard to this clonotype: A much larger clonotype is one base distant, so this may be a read error. The chain couples TRBV2 to TRBJ2-3, with 9 bases that match TRBD2. Germline lookup yields CDR1 SNHLY and CDR2 FYNNEI. CDR3 length equals 16 residues. Losses at the gene ends were 5 bases for V and 5 bases for J; bases not matched to a gene: 11. DNA of the CDR3: TGTGCCAGCAGTTCCGTAGCGGGGGCCATGGGAGATACGCAGTATTTT. Translating it yields CASSSVAGAMGDTQYF.

In its sample, this clonotype was seen a few times. The chain couples TRBV20-1 to TRBJ1-5; D remains ambiguous. Trimming shortened V by 0 bases and J by 1 base, and 22 bases separated the two germline ends. Germline V CDR1 and CDR2: DFQATT, SNEGSKA (reference sequence). The length of the CDR3 is 19 residues. The CDR3 sequence: CSARDRVPVVVESNQPQHF. As DNA, the CDR3 is TGCAGTGCTAGAGATCGTGTCCCAGTGGTGGTAGAAAGCAATCAGCCCCAGCATTTT.

As regards this clonotype: Just one base apart from a much larger clone, this may be a read error. The J gene is TRBJ2-7, the V gene TRBV4-3; D not certain. The CDR3 contains 13 residues. Trimming removed 1 base at V and 9 bases at J, with 13 bases between. Germline CDR1 is LGHNA and CDR2 is YSLEER. Written as DNA, the CDR3 is TGCGCCAGCAGCCAAGGGCGCTTAAACGGGCAGTACTTC. Translated: CASSQGRLNGQYF.

This clonotype was counted many times. The V call is TRBV7-8, the J call TRBJ1-1; 11 bases map to TRBD1. Trimming took 1 base from V and 5 from J; bases not matched to a gene: 6. CDR1 is SGHVS, CDR2 FQNEAQ, per germline. The CDR3 is made up of 16 amino acids. In DNA form, the CDR3 reads TGTGCCAGCAGCTTAGGTGGGACAGGGGGATTGACTGAAGCTTTCTTT. Its protein product is CASSLGGTGGLTEAFF.

Note on this clonotype: Relative to the germline gene, one junction end is altered; a read error may explain this. The chain uses TRBV29-1 and TRBJ2-2, with D perhaps TRBD1 or TRBD2 (5 bases each). The germline V gene encodes CDR1 SQVTM and CDR2 ANQGSEA. This CDR3 has 13 residues. CDR3 residues: CSVVWGNAGELFF. The CDR3 DNA follows: TGCAGCGTTGTTTGGGGGAACGCCGGGGAGCTGTTTTTT.

This clonotype has a handful of counts. The CDR3 DNA reads as TGTGCCAGCAGTGGTTCGTACAGGGACCAAGAGACCCAGTACTTC. It yields the protein CASSGSYRDQETQYF. J is TRBJ2-5 and V is TRBV2, with TRBD1 as a possible D gene (6 bases). The CDR3 runs 15 residues. V shed 4 bases and J shed 0 bases, with 12 bases lying between them. Germline V CDR1 and CDR2: SNHLY, FYNNEI.

In this sample, this clonotype turned up many times. The CDR3 DNA reads TGTGCCAGCAGGTGGACAGGCGGGACCGGGGAGCTGTTTTTT. Translated: CASRWTGGTGELFF. The chain joins TRBV7-9 to TRBJ2-2, with 7 nucleotides matching TRBD1. The CDR3 extends over 14 amino acids. The germline V gene encodes CDR1 SEHNR and CDR2 FQNEAQ (reference sequence). V dropped 6 bases and J dropped 5; count of bases not matched to a gene: 6.

This clonotype was seen many times. The chain uses TRBV10-3 and TRBJ1-1; the D gene is possibly TRBD1 (6 bases). CDR1 and CDR2 from the germline V gene are ENHRY and SYGVKD. Trimming cost V 5 bases and J 0 bases, with 10 bases left between them. The CDR3 spans 14 residues. CDR3 amino acids: CAISYDRLNTEAFF. The CDR3 region has the DNA TGTGCCATCAGTTACGACAGGTTGAACACTGAAGCTTTCTTT.

Comment on this clonotype: A single base separates this from a much larger clone, so it may be a read error. Here the CDR3 reads CASSQDGPASPYGYTF. As DNA, the CDR3 is TGTGCCAGCAGCCAAGATGGGCCAGCAAGTCCTTATGGCTACACCTTC. This chain connects TRBV14 to TRBJ1-2, with D unresolved. V was cut by 0 bases and J by 5 bases, with 16 bases left in between. This CDR3 spans 16 amino acids. Germline V gene data show CDR1 as SGHDN and CDR2 as FVKESK.

This clonotype has a handful of counts. CDR3 residues: CASSLTSGQYEQYF. DNA for the CDR3: TGTGCCAGCAGTCTGACTAGCGGCCAGTACGAGCAGTACTTC. The genes are TRBV27 and TRBJ2-7; TRBD2 agrees at 9 bases. V dropped 5 bases and J dropped 4; count of bases not matched to a gene: 6. This CDR3 has 14 residues. The germline V gene encodes CDR1 MNHEY and CDR2 SMNVEV (reference sequence).

Of note for this clonotype: With a much larger clone just one base away, this may be a read error. This chain connects TRBV19 to TRBJ1-5; no clear D gene. The V and J ends lost 3 bases and 9 bases respectively, with 15 bases between them. This CDR3 comprises 14 residues. Germline V CDR1 and CDR2: LNHDA, SQIVND (reference sequence). As DNA, the CDR3 is TGTGCCAGTAGTATTCGGGGAGTTGGGCGGCCCCAGCATTTT. Translated, it gives CASSIRGVGRPQHF.

This clonotype was detected only a few times. The rearrangement uses TRBV9 and TRBJ2-7; a possible D gene is TRBD2 (7 bases). The germline CDR1 and CDR2 sequences are SGDLS and YYNGEE. V shed 3 bases and J shed 4 bases, with 14 bases lying between them. The CDR3 spans 14 residues. The CDR3 nucleotides read TGTGCCAGCAGCGGGGACGGGGGGCTATACGAGCAGTACTTC. Protein product: CASSGDGGLYEQYF.

The chain uses TRBV5-1 and TRBJ2-3; D is undetermined. Germline lookup yields CDR1 SGHRS and CDR2 YFSETQ. CDR3 length: 15 amino acids. Trimming pared 7 bases from V and 0 bases from J, leaving 15 bases between. Here the CDR3 DNA reads TGCGCCAGCGGCTCCGCCGTAGACAGCACAGATACGCAGTATTTT. This sequence encodes CASGSAVDSTDTQYF.

In regard to this clonotype: A much larger clonotype is one base distant, so this may be a read error. The chain employs TRBV7-8 and TRBJ2-1; the D gene is possibly TRBD2 (6 bases). The CDR3 loop spans 13 amino acids. The germline V and J ends were trimmed by 8 bases and 10 bases, with 18 bases remaining between them. Germline CDR1 is SGHVS and CDR2 is FQNEAQ. The CDR3 sequence: CASGWRLGSEQFF. The CDR3 coding sequence is TGTGCCAGCGGCTGGAGACTAGGAAGCGAGCAGTTCTTC.

This clonotype was seen repeatedly, ten times or more. This rearrangement joins TRBV3-1 to TRBJ1-1; 10 positions match TRBD1. The CDR3 runs 15 residues. V shed 4 bases and J 7 bases; nucleotides not matched to a gene: 9. In germline, CDR1 is LGHDT, CDR2 YNNKEL (reference sequence). As DNA, the CDR3 is TGTGCCAGCAGCCTCTCCGGGACAGGGGCCGTTGAAGCTTTCTTT. Protein sequence: CASSLSGTGAVEAFF.